A selection of T cell receptor beta chains follows, all from one sample in a study of blood T cell repertoires in COVID-19. The data were produced by immunoSEQ multiplex PCR, yet TCRdb's version contains in-frame clones alone and is incomplete. Here the sample spans about 100,000 clones, around 85% being singletons. Sample: peripheral blood. The receptors stem from a man aged 45-65 years with active or convalescent COVID-19. CDR3s include the opening cysteine and the closing phenylalanine or tryptophan. A D gene is named only where the DNA matches it firmly. Size is omitted from some rows. Given values are once, few, many or a class for expanded clones.

V: TRBV10-2; size: -; J: TRBJ1-2; length: 14; D: -; CDR3: CASSESAVGYGYTF; DNA: TGCGCCAGCAGTGAGTCAGCGGTTGGCTATGGCTACACCTTC
V: TRBV7-3; size: few; J: TRBJ2-1; length: 14; D: -; CDR3: CASSFGGPTPEQFF; DNA: TGTGCCAGCAGCTTCGGAGGGCCCACCCCTGAGCAGTTCTTC
V: TRBV15; size: -; J: TRBJ1-1; length: 14; D: -; CDR3: CATSRRGFTTEAFF; DNA: TGTGCCACCAGCAGACGCGGTTTTACCACTGAAGCTTTCTTT
V: TRBV9; size: -; J: TRBJ1-1; length: 15; D: -; CDR3: CASSVGWRGNTEAFF; DNA: TGTGCCAGCAGCGTAGGGTGGAGGGGGAACACTGAAGCTTTCTTT
V: TRBV19; size: -; J: TRBJ1-2; length: 15; D: -; CDR3: CASTPTGTTNYGYTF; DNA: TGTGCCAGTACCCCCACAGGGACGACTAACTATGGCTACACCTTC
V: TRBV5-4; size: -; J: TRBJ2-5; length: 14; D: -; CDR3: CASSFPPPEETQYF; DNA: TGTGCCAGCAGCTTCCCCCCTCCCGAAGAGACCCAGTACTTC
V: TRBV14; size: -; J: TRBJ1-2; length: 13; D: -; CDR3: CASSQDEGYGYTF; DNA: TGTGCCAGCAGCCAAGATGAGGGATATGGCTACACCTTC
V: TRBV21-1; size: -; J: TRBJ2-7; length: 16; D: -; CDR3: CASSKVGDRGAYEQYF; DNA: TGTGCCAGCAGCAAAGTTGGGGACAGGGGTGCCTACGAGCAGTACTTC
V: TRBV11-3; size: few; J: TRBJ2-2; length: 13; D: -; CDR3: CASSPLVGGELFF; DNA: TGTGCCAGCAGCCCCCTAGTTGGCGGGGAGCTGTTTTTT
V: TRBV19; size: -; J: TRBJ1-1; length: 16; D: -; CDR3: CASSSHAGTGGTEAFF; DNA: TGTGCCAGTAGTTCTCACGCCGGGACGGGGGGAACTGAAGCTTTCTTT
V: TRBV6-2/TRBV6-3; size: few; J: TRBJ1-1; length: 16; D: TRBD1; CDR3: CASSPGQGGTNTEAFF; DNA: TGTGCCAGCAGCCCTGGACAGGGAGGGACGAACACTGAAGCTTTCTTT
V: TRBV2; size: -; J: TRBJ2-5; length: 14; D: -; CDR3: CASSEALYVGTQYF; DNA: TGTGCCAGCAGTGAAGCGCTATACGTCGGGACCCAGTACTTC
V: TRBV12-5; size: -; J: TRBJ2-1; length: 15; D: TRBD2; CDR3: CASGAGTSEYNEQFF; DNA: TGTGCTAGTGGCGCCGGGACTAGCGAGTACAATGAGCAGTTCTTC
V: TRBV23-1; size: -; J: TRBJ2-1; length: 15; D: -; CDR3: CASRRRRVSYNEQFF; DNA: TGCGCCAGCCGCCGACGGAGGGTCTCCTACAATGAGCAGTTCTTC
V: TRBV4-1; size: -; J: TRBJ2-2; length: 17; D: TRBD2; CDR3: CASSLLPAGPNTGELFF; DNA: TGCGCCAGCAGCCTCTTACCAGCGGGACCTAACACCGGGGAGCTGTTTTTT
V: TRBV7-8; size: once; J: TRBJ1-2; length: 16; D: -; CDR3: CASSQIIGGGDYGYTF; DNA: TGTGCCAGCAGCCAGATAATCGGGGGAGGGGACTATGGCTACACCTTC
V: TRBV7-6; size: -; J: TRBJ1-2; length: 13; D: -; CDR3: CASSSNQGVGYTF; DNA: TGTGCCAGCAGCTCTAACCAAGGGGTTGGCTACACCTTC
V: TRBV4-2; size: once; J: TRBJ2-3; length: 14; D: -; CDR3: CASSQVQGTDTQYF; DNA: TGTGCCAGCAGCCAAGTACAGGGCACAGATACGCAGTATTTT
V: TRBV6-1; size: -; J: TRBJ1-4; length: 15; D: TRBD1; CDR3: CASRPGTAANEKLFF; DNA: TGTGCCAGCAGGCCCGGGACAGCTGCAAATGAAAAACTGTTTTTT
V: TRBV19; size: -; J: TRBJ1-2; length: 14; D: -; CDR3: CASSAQLRVEGYTF; DNA: TGTGCCAGTAGTGCGCAACTCAGGGTTGAAGGCTACACCTTC
V: TRBV7-9; size: -; J: TRBJ2-2; length: 14; D: TRBD2; CDR3: CASSETGGTGELFF; DNA: TGTGCCAGCAGTGAAACGGGAGGCACCGGGGAGCTGTTTTTT
V: TRBV9; size: -; J: TRBJ2-1; length: 16; D: -; CDR3: CASSVVAGPSYNEQFF; DNA: TGTGCCAGCAGCGTAGTGGCGGGTCCCTCCTACAATGAGCAGTTCTTC
V: TRBV19; size: -; J: TRBJ1-5; length: 16; D: -; CDR3: CASSTLGGASNQPQHF; DNA: TGTGCCAGTAGTACCCTCGGTGGGGCGAGCAATCAGCCCCAGCATTTT
V: TRBV6-5; size: -; J: TRBJ1-1; length: 13; D: -; CDR3: CASTRPGDTEAFF; DNA: TGTGCCAGCACCCGCCCAGGGGACACTGAAGCTTTCTTT
V: TRBV4-1; size: -; J: TRBJ2-1; length: 13; D: -; CDR3: CASSQRRDNEQFF; DNA: TGCGCCAGCAGCCAACGTCGGGACAATGAGCAGTTCTTC
V: TRBV3-1/TRBV3-2; size: once; J: TRBJ2-4; length: 17; D: -; CDR3: CASSQDTGVGSANIQYF; DNA: TGTGCCAGCAGCCAAGATACGGGGGTGGGCTCGGCAAACATTCAGTACTTC
V: TRBV11-3; size: few; J: TRBJ2-7; length: 17; D: -; CDR3: CASSLVTRTKRTYEQYF; DNA: TGTGCCAGCAGCTTAGTTACAAGGACTAAGCGGACCTACGAGCAGTACTTC
V: TRBV10-3; size: -; J: TRBJ2-3; length: 15; D: TRBD2; CDR3: CAILRREVGTDTQYF; DNA: TGTGCCATCTTACGGCGGGAGGTCGGCACAGATACGCAGTATTTT
V: TRBV19; size: -; J: TRBJ2-2; length: 16; D: -; CDR3: CASSISYGRSIGELFF; DNA: TGTGCCAGTAGTATAAGTTATGGCAGGTCGATCGGGGAGCTGTTTTTT
V: TRBV11-3; size: -; J: TRBJ1-4; length: 13; D: -; CDR3: CASSLGGNEKLFF; DNA: TGTGCCAGCAGCTTGGGAGGGAACGAAAAACTGTTTTTT
V: TRBV7-6; size: -; J: TRBJ1-5; length: 14; D: TRBD1; CDR3: CASSPDRVGQPQHF; DNA: TGTGCCAGCAGCCCTGACAGGGTGGGACAGCCCCAGCATTTT
V: TRBV9; size: -; J: TRBJ2-5; length: 14; D: TRBD2; CDR3: CASSPGLAQETQYF; DNA: TGTGCCAGCAGCCCAGGACTAGCCCAAGAGACCCAGTACTTC
V: TRBV24-1; size: -; J: TRBJ1-6; length: 15; D: -; CDR3: CATSDSRDGSSPLHF; DNA: TGTGCCACCAGTGATTCCAGGGACGGGAGTTCACCCCTCCACTTT
V: TRBV7-3; size: -; J: TRBJ2-2; length: 17; D: TRBD2; CDR3: CASSRGLAGGETGELFF; DNA: TGTGCCAGCAGCCGTGGACTAGCGGGAGGAGAGACCGGGGAGCTGTTTTTT
V: TRBV11-2; size: few; J: TRBJ1-2; length: 14; D: -; CDR3: CASSPMTNPLGYTF; DNA: TGTGCCAGCAGCCCCATGACAAATCCCCTAGGCTACACCTTC
V: TRBV20-1; size: -; J: TRBJ1-1; length: 11; D: -; CDR3: CSAGANTEAFF; DNA: TGCAGTGCTGGGGCGAACACTGAAGCTTTCTTT
V: TRBV5-1; size: -; J: TRBJ2-5; length: 14; D: TRBD1; CDR3: CASSAGTAQETQYF; DNA: TGCGCCAGCAGCGCTGGGACAGCCCAAGAGACCCAGTACTTC